There are a few counts of the clone carrying this TCR beta chain. Antigen: not known. One entry per CDR3 protein results from TCRdb running MiXCR on the RT-PCR reads. The sample contains hundreds of thousands of distinct CDR3 sequences, about 25% of which appear only once. This sample is drawn from a study of response to subunit inactivated influenza vaccine. Study findings and constraints: That few new T cells are recruited by each seasonal influenza vaccination was the authors' suggestion.

The CDR3 covers 14 residues. Germline V lookup: CDR1 SQVTM, CDR2 ANQGSEA. J lost 2 bases, V lost 7 bases, and 10 bases had no gene match. The V gene is TRBV29-1, the J gene TRBJ2-7, with TRBD2 identical over 8 bases. The sequence was obtained from a man between 50 and 59 years old who received an inactivated influenza vaccine. Sequences were derived from CD4+ T cells sorted from PBMCs, sampled roughly 5 days after vaccination. The CDR3 DNA reads TGCAGCGCCAGGCCAGCGGGAGACCCCTACGAGCAGTACTTC. Translating it yields CSARPAGDPYEQYF.